One sample yielded the 24 T cell receptor beta chains listed below, sequenced in a study of tumor and adjacent non-tumor tissue in lung cancer. No cell sorting was done before RNA was extracted from the tissue. TCRbeta libraries were built with three rounds of nested PCR, modified from ARM-PCR. TCRdb independently ran MiXCR on the multiplex PCR reads; one entry per CDR3 protein. The repertoire holds about 75,000 distinct CDR3 sequences, over 75% seen once, with more than 10% in the top ten. Sequenced material: lung tumor tissue. The receptor source for this set is a woman in her fifties or sixties with non-small cell lung cancer.

Turning to this clonotype: Just one base apart from a much larger clone, this may be a read error. V gene TRBV30 combines with J gene TRBJ1-4; 7 positions match TRBD1. The CDR3 consists of 11 residues. Germline loops: CDR1 GTSNPN, CDR2 SVGIG (reference sequence). The CDR3 sequence: CAWSNEGAEVF. In nucleotides, the CDR3 is TGTGCCTGGAGTAACGAGGGGGCCGAAGTTTTT.

The chain's CDR3 is CATSDSGQSHNTQYF. CDR3 bases: TGTGCCACCAGTGACTCGGGACAGAGTCATAATACGCAGTATTTT. The chain joins TRBV24-1 to TRBJ2-3, with TRBD1 matching 7 bases. This CDR3 contains 15 residues. V lost 4 bases and J lost 7; bases outside the gene matches: 10. Germline CDR1 KGHDR, CDR2 SFDVKD.

This clonotype was observed a single time. The germline gene is not matched at one end of the junction; a read error may be the cause. The chain is built from TRBV5-1 and TRBJ2-2; 7 positions match TRBD1. This CDR3 contains 14 residues. Germline lookup yields CDR1 SGHRS and CDR2 YFSETQ. The CDR3 DNA reads TGCGCCAGCAGCGGAGGACAGGTACCCGGGGAGCTATTTTTT. Its translation: CASSGGQVPGELFF. Full variable domain (rest looked up from reference TRBV5-1 and TRBJ2-2): KAGVTQTPRYLIKTRGQQVTLSCSPISGHRSVSWYQQTPGQGLQFLFEYFSETQRNKGNFPGRFSGRQFSNSRSEMNVSTLELGDSALYLCASSGGQVPGELFFGEGSRLTVL.

This clonotype has at least ten counts. J is TRBJ2-3 and V is TRBV20-1; TRBD2 matches 7 bases. Germline CDR1 and CDR2: DFQATT and SNEGSKA (reference sequence). With 6 bases clipped from V and 3 bases from J, the junction kept 6 bases outside the gene matches. The CDR3 length is 13 residues. In DNA form, the CDR3 reads TGCAGTGCGCCACTAGCGCGAACAGATACGCAGTATTTT. This sequence encodes CSAPLARTDTQYF.

As regards this clonotype: The missing conserved phenylalanine or tryptophan at the end of this CDR3 makes a read error likely. The V call is TRBV20-1, the J call TRBJ2-3; D is unresolved. This CDR3 has 11 residues. Germline V lookup: CDR1 DFQATT, CDR2 SNEGSKA (reference sequence). The CDR3 DNA is TGCAGCGTTTTTAGCACAGATACGCAGTATTTA. It specifies CSVFSTDTQYL.

With respect to this clonotype: The junction and the germline gene differ at one end; a read error may be behind it. The rearrangement joins TRBV28 to TRBJ1-5; 9 nucleotides line up with TRBD1. Germline V gene sequence: CDR1 MDHEN, CDR2 SYDVKM. The CDR3 sequence is 16 residues long. CDR3 in amino acids: CASSWTGVGLNQPQDF. The CDR3 DNA sequence: TGTGCCAGCAGTTGGACAGGGGTAGGTTTGAATCAGCCCCAGGATTTT.

Turning to this clonotype: A junction end diverges from the germline sequence, so it may reflect a read error. J is TRBJ1-1 and V is TRBV4-2, with 12 bases matching TRBD1. The V gene's germline CDR1 is LGHNA and CDR2 YNFKEQ. The CDR3 extends over 16 amino acids. The CDR3 region has the DNA TGTGACAGCAGCGAGCAGGGACAGGGGGCGCGGACTGAAGCTTTCTTT. It encodes CDSSEQGQGARTEAFF.

Points on this clonotype: A much larger clone differs by one base, so this may be a read error. The chain employs TRBV28 and TRBJ1-2; D is unclear. V was pared by 7 bases and J by 7 bases, with 10 bases between. This CDR3 has 11 residues. Germline V lookup: CDR1 MDHEN, CDR2 SYDVKM. CDR3 bases: TGTGCCAGCAATTCTGCGGCTGGCTACACCTTC. Protein: CASNSAAGYTF.

The chain couples TRBV6-5 to TRBJ2-3; D remains ambiguous. V was clipped by 8 bases and J by 8 bases, with 23 bases between them. Per germline, CDR1 MNHEY and CDR2 SVGAGI. The CDR3 totals 15 residues. The CDR3 sequence: CASRFQPLFKATQYF. CDR3 DNA: TGTGCCAGCCGTTTCCAGCCTCTTTTCAAAGCTACGCAGTATTTT.

As concerns this clonotype: Given the absence of the conserved phenylalanine or tryptophan at the CDR3 end, a read error is likely. The gene calls are TRBV10-1 and TRBJ2-1; 10 bases fit TRBD2. J lost 7 bases, V lost 4 bases, and 10 bases had no gene match. From germline, CDR1 is WNHNN and CDR2 SYGVQD (reference sequence). CDR3 size: 16 residues. The CDR3 loop is CASSGSGASGSNEQFL. CDR3 sequence (DNA): TGCGCCAGCAGTGGATCCGGGGCTAGCGGGAGTAATGAGCAGTTCTTA.

The CDR3 DNA is TGCGCTAGCGGTCCCCGGGGCGGGAAAAAGGAATACGAGCAGTACTTC. As protein: CASGPRGGKKEYEQYF. The rearrangement links TRBV4-1 to TRBJ2-7, with D possibly TRBD2 on 6 matching bases. Germline CDR1 MGHRA, CDR2 YSYEKL. The CDR3 has 16 residues.

This clonotype was counted once. Germline and junction disagree at one end, which may indicate a read error. This chain joins TRBV11-1 and TRBJ2-7, with a weak D call TRBD1 (6 bases). This CDR3 is built from 15 residues. Germline CDR1 reads SGHAT; CDR2 reads FQDESV (reference sequence). CDR3 amino acids: CASSQTGAASCEQYF. The CDR3 bases are TGCGCCAGCAGCCAGACAGGAGCGGCCTCCTGCGAGCAGTACTTC.

As regards this clonotype: Compared with germline, one end of the junction differs, possibly owing to a read error. The chain uses TRBV7-9 and TRBJ1-6, with 11 bases aligning to TRBD1. The germline V gene encodes CDR1 SEHNR and CDR2 FQNEAQ (reference sequence). There are 17 residues in the CDR3. The CDR3 here is CARSKGQGARIDSPLHF. In nucleotides, the CDR3 is TGTGCCAGGAGCAAAGGACAGGGGGCGCGAATAGATTCTCCCCTCCACTTT.

As for this clonotype: Given the absence of the conserved phenylalanine or tryptophan at the CDR3 end, a read error is likely. V is TRBV6-5 and J is TRBJ2-1; D unclear. V shed 2 bases and J shed 8 bases, with 10 bases lying between them. The CDR3 extends over 13 amino acids. Germline loops: CDR1 MNHEY, CDR2 SVGAGI. The CDR3 region is CASSYNRAHEQFL. CDR3 bases: TGTGCCAGCAGTTACAATAGGGCCCATGAGCAGTTCCTC.

This clonotype was seen a handful of times. Since no conserved phenylalanine or tryptophan closes the CDR3, a read error is the likely cause. This chain uses TRBV11-2 with TRBJ1-2; unclear D gene. The CDR3 is 12 amino acids. The germline V gene has CDR1 SGHAT and CDR2 FQNNGV. The CDR3 nucleotides read TGTGTCAGCAGCTCAGACTCCTATGGCTACACCTTA. Protein product: CVSSSDSYGYTL.

On this clonotype: A read error may explain this, as a much larger clone is one base away. The chain has TRBV28 and TRBJ2-5; D call uncertain. Deletions cut 3 bases from V and 5 bases from J, with 10 bases between. Germline V gene sequence: CDR1 MDHEN, CDR2 SYDVKM. The CDR3 runs to 13 residues. The CDR3 DNA reads TGTGCCAGCAGTTTGGCCAGTGCGGAGACCCAGTACTTC. It codes for CASSLASAETQYF.

This clonotype has just a few counts. This chain joins TRBV11-2 and TRBJ1-1; D is perhaps TRBD1 (5 bases). CDR3 length: 15 amino acids. Germline values: CDR1 SGHAT, CDR2 FQNNGV. Trimming shortened V by 0 bases and J by 1 base, and 9 bases separated the two germline ends. In DNA, the CDR3 is TGTGCCAGCAGCTTAGAAGGAGGGGCGAACACTGAAGCTTTCTTT. Encoded protein: CASSLEGGANTEAFF.

Concerning this clonotype itself: This may stem from a read error, because a much larger clone lies one nucleotide away. The chain has TRBV2 and TRBJ2-7; D may be TRBD2 (5 bases). The CDR3 loop spans 14 amino acids. Per the germline V gene, CDR1 is SNHLY and CDR2 is FYNNEI. The CDR3 nucleotides are TGTGCCAGCAGTGAGGACTCCTACTCCTACGGGCAGTACTTC. Its protein is CASSEDSYSYGQYF.

Remarks on this clonotype: One end of the junction varies from germline; a read error may be responsible. V gene TRBV6-1 combines with J gene TRBJ2-2; the D gene could be TRBD1 or TRBD2 (5 bases each). The germline gives CDR1 MNHNS, CDR2 SASEGT. CDR3 length: 15 residues. Here the CDR3 DNA reads TGTGTCAGCAGTGATCAGGACACCTACACCGGGGAGCTGCTTTTT. It translates to CVSSDQDTYTGELLF.

On this clonotype itself: One end of the junction is discordant with germline, which a read error may explain. The J gene is TRBJ1-5, the V gene TRBV20-1; D gene unclear. In germline, CDR1 is DFQATT, CDR2 SNEGSKA (reference sequence). The CDR3 contains 16 residues. CDR3 sequence: CSAKDALTAGGQPQHF. As DNA, the CDR3 is TGCAGTGCTAAAGATGCACTCACAGCGGGTGGTCAGCCTCAGCATTTT.

The chain uses TRBV29-1 and TRBJ2-5; TRBD1 matches 7 bases. Losses at the gene ends were 7 bases for V and 9 bases for J; bases not matched to a gene: 17. This CDR3 has 14 amino acids. In germline, CDR1 is SQVTM, CDR2 ANQGSEA. CDR3 sequence reads: CSGTGDGNLWAQYF. DNA of the CDR3: TGCAGCGGTACAGGGGATGGGAATCTTTGGGCCCAGTACTTC.

Note on this clonotype: The junction departs from germline at one end; a sequencing error may be responsible. V is TRBV7-9 and J is TRBJ1-4; D may be TRBD1 (6 bases). CDR1 SEHNR and CDR2 FQNEAQ come from the germline V gene (reference sequence). This CDR3 has 15 amino acids. CDR3 in amino acids: CASNLSPGEGEKLFF. In nucleotides, the CDR3 is TGTGCCAGCAACTTATCTCCAGGGGAAGGGGAAAAATTGTTTTTT.

This chain's CDR3 is CASSLGSYIPYEQYF. Written as DNA, the CDR3 is TGTGCCAGCAGCTTAGGGTCTTATATTCCCTACGAGCAGTACTTC. The chain combines TRBV7-2 with TRBJ2-7; D uncertain. The CDR3 extends over 15 amino acids. Per germline, CDR1 SGHTA and CDR2 FQGNSA. Trimming stripped 1 base from V and 2 bases from J, with 12 bases between.

The V call is TRBV11-2, the J call TRBJ2-7; maybe TRBD2 (6 bases). This CDR3 is 17 amino acids long. Between the trimmed V and J ends, which lost 4 bases and 6 bases, there was a span of 25 bases. The germline gives CDR1 SGHAT, CDR2 FQNNGV. CDR3 protein: CASSSPTTGGFSFEQYF. The CDR3 DNA reads as TGTGCCAGCAGCTCTCCGACTACCGGGGGTTTTTCGTTCGAGCAGTACTTC.